This T cell receptor beta chain appears in the sequencing data of a study of T cell repertoires in cytomegalovirus infection (dated by TCRdb to the late 2010s). In the study overall: Alongside well-studied HLA-B-restricted epitopes, the peptide stimulations were aimed at recently identified HLA-C-restricted CMV epitopes, whose presentation resists viral immunomodulation. Donor HLA type was relevant to the analysis, because carriage of CMV infection together with the matching HLA type was indicated by public TCR beta signatures. The investigation overall reported the following: The ex vivo response was dominated by HLA-C-restricted CMV-specific TCR beta clonotypes, which also provided the single most frequent clonotype in two of eight donors. In both this cohort and an independent cohort of 350 or so donors, the cumulative frequency of public TCR beta family members distinguished carriers of CMV infection plus the relevant HLA type.

TCRdb lists the instrument as Illumina HiSeq 1500. TCRdb applied fastp at Q25 and MiXCR to the public reads, then kept only in-frame beta chains. Each entry merges the rows of one CDR3 protein and shows their most common DNA and genes. The sample profile shows approximately 600,000 distinct CDR3 sequences; 40% of them were found once. The ten biggest clones cover around 48% of the sample. Explained via the paper, the treatment or condition label denotes: in vitro stimulation with specific CMV peptide epitopes to enrich CMV-specific T cells. This clonotype has just a few counts. Its binding antigen is unknown. No qualities accompany the bases; no much larger clone lies one base away. CDR1 and CDR2, per the germline V gene, are SGHTA and FQGNSA. At the junction V is shortened by 1 base and J by 5 bases, with 12 bases in between. From the cysteine through the phenylalanine, the CDR3 covers 15 amino acids. Only the CDR3 portion is preserved as DNA: 45 bases, with reading frame beginning at the first base.

The starting material was cultured PBMCs, obtained from culture after CMV antigen stimulation. The chain is assembled from TRBV7-2 and TRBJ2-1; possibly the D gene is TRBD2, per 5 matching bases. This TCR was recovered from a human donor in good health (CMV status not recorded). Some clones in this sample may be carry-over from other donors' samples. Here the CDR3 is given as CASSLELVGNNEQFF. The nucleotides read TGTGCCAGCAGCTTAGAACTAGTGGGTAACAATGAGCAGTTCTTC. Reference TRBV7-2 and TRBJ2-1 proteins supply the regions before and after the CDR3; the full variable domain is: GAGVSQSPSNKVTEKGKDVELRCDPISGHTALYWYRQSLGQGLEFLIYFQGNSAPDKSGLPSDRFSAERTGGSVSTLTIQRTQQEDSAVYLCASSLELVGNNEQFFGPGTRLTVL.